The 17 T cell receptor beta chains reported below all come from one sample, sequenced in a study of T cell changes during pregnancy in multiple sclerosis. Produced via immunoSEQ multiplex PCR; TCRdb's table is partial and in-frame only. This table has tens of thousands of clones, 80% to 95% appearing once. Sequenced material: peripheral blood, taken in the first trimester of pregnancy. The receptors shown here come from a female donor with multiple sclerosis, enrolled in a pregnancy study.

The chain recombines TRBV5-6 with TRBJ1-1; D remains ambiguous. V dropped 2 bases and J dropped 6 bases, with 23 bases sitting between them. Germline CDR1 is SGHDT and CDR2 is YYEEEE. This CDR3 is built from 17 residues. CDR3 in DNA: TGTGCCAGCAGCTTTTCTCCCGGAGGCGGATGGAGTTCTGAAGCTTTCTTT. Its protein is CASSFSPGGGWSSEAFF.

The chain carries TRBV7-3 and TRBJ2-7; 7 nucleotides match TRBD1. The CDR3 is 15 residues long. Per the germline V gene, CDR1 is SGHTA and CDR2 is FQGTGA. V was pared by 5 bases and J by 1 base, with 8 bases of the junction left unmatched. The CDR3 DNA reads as TGTGCCAGCAGCCCTCGGGCAGGGGGTTCCTACGAGCAGTACTTC. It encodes CASSPRAGGSYEQYF.

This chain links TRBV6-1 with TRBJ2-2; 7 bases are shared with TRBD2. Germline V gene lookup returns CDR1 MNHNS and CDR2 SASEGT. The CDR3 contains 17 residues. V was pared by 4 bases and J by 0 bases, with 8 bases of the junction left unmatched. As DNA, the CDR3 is TGTGCCAGCAGTGCATCCAGCGGGGTCGCGAACACCGGGGAGCTGTTTTTT. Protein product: CASSASSGVANTGELFF.

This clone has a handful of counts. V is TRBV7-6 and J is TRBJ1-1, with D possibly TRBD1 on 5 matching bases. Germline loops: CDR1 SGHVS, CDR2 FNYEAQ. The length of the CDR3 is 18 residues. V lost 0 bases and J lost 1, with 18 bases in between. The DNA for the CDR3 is TGTGCCAGCAGCTTAGCGGATGGGGCCGTGGATCGGAACACTGAAGCTTTCTTT. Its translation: CASSLADGAVDRNTEAFF.

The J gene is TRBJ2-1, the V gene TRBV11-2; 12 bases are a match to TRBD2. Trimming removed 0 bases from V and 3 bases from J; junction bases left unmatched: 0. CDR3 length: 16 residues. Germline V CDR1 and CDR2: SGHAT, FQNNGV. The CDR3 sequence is CASSLELAGGYNEQFF. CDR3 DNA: TGTGCCAGCAGCTTAGAACTAGCGGGGGGCTACAATGAGCAGTTCTTC.

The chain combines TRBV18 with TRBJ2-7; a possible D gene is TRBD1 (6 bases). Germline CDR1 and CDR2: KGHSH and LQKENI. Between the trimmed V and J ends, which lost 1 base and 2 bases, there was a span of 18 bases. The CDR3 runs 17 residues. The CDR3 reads CASSPRLHIQGPYEQYF. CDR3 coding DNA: TGTGCCAGCTCACCACGCCTACACATACAGGGACCCTACGAGCAGTACTTC.

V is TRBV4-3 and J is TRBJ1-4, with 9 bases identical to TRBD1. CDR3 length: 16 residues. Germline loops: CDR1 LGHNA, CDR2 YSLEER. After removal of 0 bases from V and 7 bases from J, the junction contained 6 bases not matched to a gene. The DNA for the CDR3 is TGCGCCAGCAGCCAAGACCAAGGGACAGGGAGTGAAAAACTGTTTTTT. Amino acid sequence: CASSQDQGTGSEKLFF.

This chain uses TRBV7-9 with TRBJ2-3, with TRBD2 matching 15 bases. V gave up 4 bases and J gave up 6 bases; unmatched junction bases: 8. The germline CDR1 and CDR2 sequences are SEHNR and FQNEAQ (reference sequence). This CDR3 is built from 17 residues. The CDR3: CASSSFPGTSGRDTQYF. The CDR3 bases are TGTGCCAGCAGCTCTTTCCCCGGGACTAGCGGGAGGGATACGCAGTATTTT.

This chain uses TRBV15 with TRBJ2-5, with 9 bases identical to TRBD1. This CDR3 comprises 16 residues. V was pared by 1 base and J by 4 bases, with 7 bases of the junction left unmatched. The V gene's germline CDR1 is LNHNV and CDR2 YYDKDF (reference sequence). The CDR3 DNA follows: TGTGCCACCAGCAGAGTCCCGGGACAGGGTGGAGAGACCCAGTACTTC. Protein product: CATSRVPGQGGETQYF. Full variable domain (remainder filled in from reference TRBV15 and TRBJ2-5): DAMVIQNPRYQVTQFGKPVTLSCSQTLNHNVMYWYQQKSSQAPKLLFHYYDKDFNNEADTPDNFQSRRPNTSFCFLDIRSPGLGDTAMYLCATSRVPGQGGETQYFGPGTRLLVL.

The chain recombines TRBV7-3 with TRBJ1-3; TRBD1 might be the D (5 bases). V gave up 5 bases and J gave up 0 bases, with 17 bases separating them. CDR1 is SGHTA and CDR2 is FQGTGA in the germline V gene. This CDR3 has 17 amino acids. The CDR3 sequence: CASSPIRPDSSGNTIYF. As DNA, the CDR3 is TGTGCCAGCAGCCCCATTCGCCCCGACAGCTCTGGAAACACCATATATTTT. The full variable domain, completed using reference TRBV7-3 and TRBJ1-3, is GAGVSQTPSNKVTEKGKYVELRCDPISGHTALYWYRQSLGQGPEFLIYFQGTGAADDSGLPNDRFFAVRPEGSVSTLKIQRTERGDSAVYLCASSPIRPDSSGNTIYFGEGSWLTVV.

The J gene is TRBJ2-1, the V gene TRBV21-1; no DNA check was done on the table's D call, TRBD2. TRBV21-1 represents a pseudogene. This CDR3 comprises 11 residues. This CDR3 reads CASTVSDEQFF. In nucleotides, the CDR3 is TGTGCCAGCACCGTATCGGATGAGCAGTTCTTC.

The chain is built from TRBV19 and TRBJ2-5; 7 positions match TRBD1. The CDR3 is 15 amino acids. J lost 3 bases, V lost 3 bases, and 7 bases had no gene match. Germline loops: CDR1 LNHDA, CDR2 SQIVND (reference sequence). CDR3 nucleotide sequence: TGTGCCAGTAGTATTGGCCCCGGGACAGAAGAGACCCAGTACTTC. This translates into CASSIGPGTEETQYF.

CDR3 sequence (DNA): TGTGCCAGCAGCTTAGGACAGTCCCCCTACACCTTC. Translating gives CASSLGQSPYTF. The rearrangement joins TRBV7-9 to TRBJ1-2; perhaps TRBD1 as D (5 bases). Deletions cut 1 base from V and 10 bases from J, with 10 bases between. The CDR3 extends over 12 amino acids. Germline CDR1 and CDR2: SEHNR and FQNEAQ (reference sequence).

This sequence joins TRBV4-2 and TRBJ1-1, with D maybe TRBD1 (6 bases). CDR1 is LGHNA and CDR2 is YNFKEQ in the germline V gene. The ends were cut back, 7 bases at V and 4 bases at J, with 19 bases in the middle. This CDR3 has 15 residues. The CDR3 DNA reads TGTGCCAGCACGACCCTTGGGGGGGGCGCCACTGAAGCTTTCTTT. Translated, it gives CASTTLGGGATEAFF.

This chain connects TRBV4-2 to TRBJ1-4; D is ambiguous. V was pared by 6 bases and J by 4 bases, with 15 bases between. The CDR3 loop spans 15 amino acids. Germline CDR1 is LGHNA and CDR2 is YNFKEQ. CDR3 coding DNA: TGTGCCAGCAGTATAGACACCTCCTTTAATGAAAAACTGTTTTTT. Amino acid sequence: CASSIDTSFNEKLFF.

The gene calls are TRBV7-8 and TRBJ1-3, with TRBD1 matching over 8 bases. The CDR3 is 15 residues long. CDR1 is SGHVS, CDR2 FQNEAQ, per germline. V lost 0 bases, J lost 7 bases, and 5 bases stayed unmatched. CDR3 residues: CASSLAGQGLNTIYF. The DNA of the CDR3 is TGTGCCAGCAGCTTAGCCGGACAGGGTTTGAACACCATATATTTT.

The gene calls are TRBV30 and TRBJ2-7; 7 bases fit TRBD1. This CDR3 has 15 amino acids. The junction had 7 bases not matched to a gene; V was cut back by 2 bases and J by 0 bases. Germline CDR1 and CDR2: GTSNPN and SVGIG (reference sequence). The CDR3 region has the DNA TGTGCCTGGAGTTTGGGACAGCAGAGCTCCTACGAGCAGTACTTC. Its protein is CAWSLGQQSSYEQYF.